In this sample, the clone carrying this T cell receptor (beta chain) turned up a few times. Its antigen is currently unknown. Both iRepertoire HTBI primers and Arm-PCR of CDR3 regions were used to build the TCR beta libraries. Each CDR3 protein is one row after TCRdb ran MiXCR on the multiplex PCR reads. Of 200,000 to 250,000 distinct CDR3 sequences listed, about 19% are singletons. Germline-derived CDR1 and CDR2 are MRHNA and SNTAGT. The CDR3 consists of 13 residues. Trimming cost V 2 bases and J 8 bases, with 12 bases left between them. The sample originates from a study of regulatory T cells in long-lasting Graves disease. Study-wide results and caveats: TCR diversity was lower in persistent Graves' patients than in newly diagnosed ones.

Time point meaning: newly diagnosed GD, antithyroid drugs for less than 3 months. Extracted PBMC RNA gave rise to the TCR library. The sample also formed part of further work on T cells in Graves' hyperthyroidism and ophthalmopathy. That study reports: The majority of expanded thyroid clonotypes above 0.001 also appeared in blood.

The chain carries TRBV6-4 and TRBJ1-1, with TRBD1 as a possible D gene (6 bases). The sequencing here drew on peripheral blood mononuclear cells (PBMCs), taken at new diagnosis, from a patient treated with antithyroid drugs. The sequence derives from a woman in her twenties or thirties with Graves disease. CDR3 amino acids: CASSDGGGHEAFF. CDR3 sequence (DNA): TGTGCCAGCAGTGACGGCGGGGGCCACGAAGCTTTCTTT.